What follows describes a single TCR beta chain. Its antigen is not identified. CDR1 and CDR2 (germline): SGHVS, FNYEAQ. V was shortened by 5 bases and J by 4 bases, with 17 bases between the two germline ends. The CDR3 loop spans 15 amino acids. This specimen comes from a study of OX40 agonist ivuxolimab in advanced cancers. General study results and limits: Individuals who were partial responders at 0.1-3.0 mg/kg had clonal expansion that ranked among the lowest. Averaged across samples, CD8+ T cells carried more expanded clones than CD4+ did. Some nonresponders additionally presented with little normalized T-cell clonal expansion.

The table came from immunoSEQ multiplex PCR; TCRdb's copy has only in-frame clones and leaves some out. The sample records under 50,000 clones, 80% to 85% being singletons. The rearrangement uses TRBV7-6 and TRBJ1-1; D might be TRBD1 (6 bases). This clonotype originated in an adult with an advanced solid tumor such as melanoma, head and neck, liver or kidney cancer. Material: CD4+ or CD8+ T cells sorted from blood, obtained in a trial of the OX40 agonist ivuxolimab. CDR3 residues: CASSPLGVRGTEAFF. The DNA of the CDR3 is TGTGCCAGCAGCCCCCTGGGGGTCAGGGGCACTGAAGCTTTCTTT.